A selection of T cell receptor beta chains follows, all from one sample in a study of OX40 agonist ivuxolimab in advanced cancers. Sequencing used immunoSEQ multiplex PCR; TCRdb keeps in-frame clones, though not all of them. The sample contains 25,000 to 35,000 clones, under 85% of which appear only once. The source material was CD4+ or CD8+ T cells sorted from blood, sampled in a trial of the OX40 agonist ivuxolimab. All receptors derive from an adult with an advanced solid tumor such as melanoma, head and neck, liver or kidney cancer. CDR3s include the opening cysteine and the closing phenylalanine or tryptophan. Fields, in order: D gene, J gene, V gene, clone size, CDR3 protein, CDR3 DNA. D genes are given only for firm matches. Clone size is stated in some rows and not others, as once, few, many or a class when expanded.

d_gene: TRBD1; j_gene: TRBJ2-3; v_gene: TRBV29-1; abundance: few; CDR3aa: CSVDPGQGIDTQYF; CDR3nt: TGCAGCGTAGATCCGGGACAGGGGATAGATACGCAGTATTTT
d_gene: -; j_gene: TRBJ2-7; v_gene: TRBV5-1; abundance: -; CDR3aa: CASSLNSYEQYF; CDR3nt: TGCGCCAGCAGCTTGAACTCATACGAGCAGTACTTC
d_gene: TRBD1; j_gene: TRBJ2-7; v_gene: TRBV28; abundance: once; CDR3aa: CASSLFRTGSSYEQYF; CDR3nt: TGTGCCAGCAGTTTGTTCAGGACAGGCAGCTCCTACGAGCAGTACTTC
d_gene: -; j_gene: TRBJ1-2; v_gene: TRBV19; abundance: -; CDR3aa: CASIGGARGYTF; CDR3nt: TGTGCCAGTATTGGGGGGGCAAGAGGCTACACCTTC
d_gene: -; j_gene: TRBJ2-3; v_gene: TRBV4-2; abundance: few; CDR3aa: CASSQDLRVAAGTQYF; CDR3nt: TGTGCCAGCAGCCAAGATTTAAGGGTAGCCGCTGGCACGCAGTATTTT
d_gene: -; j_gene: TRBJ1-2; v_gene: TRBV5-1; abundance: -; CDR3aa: CASSLGGAEDYTF; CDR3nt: TGCGCCAGCAGCCTGGGAGGGGCAGAGGACTACACCTTC
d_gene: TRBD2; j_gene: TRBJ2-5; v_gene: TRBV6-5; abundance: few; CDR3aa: CASSSSGEETQYF; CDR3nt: TGTGCCAGCAGTTCTAGCGGCGAGGAGACCCAGTACTTC
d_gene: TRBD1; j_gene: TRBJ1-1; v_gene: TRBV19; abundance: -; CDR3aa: CASSSRDRITEAFF; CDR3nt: TGTGCCAGTAGTTCCCGGGACAGGATCACTGAAGCTTTCTTT
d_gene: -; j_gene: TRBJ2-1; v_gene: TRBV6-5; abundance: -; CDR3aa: CASSPTDNEQFF; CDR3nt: TGTGCCAGCAGCCCTACCGACAATGAGCAGTTCTTC
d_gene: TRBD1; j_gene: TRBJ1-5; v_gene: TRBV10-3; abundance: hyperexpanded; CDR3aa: CAISELGQGNQPQHF; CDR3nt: TGTGCCATCAGTGAGTTAGGACAGGGCAATCAGCCCCAGCATTTT
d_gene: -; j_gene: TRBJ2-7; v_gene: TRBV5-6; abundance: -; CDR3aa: CASSLNLVQGQEQYF; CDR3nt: TGTGCCAGCAGCCTCAACTTGGTACAGGGTCAAGAGCAGTACTTC